The 9 T cell receptor beta chains in this list originate from one sample, sequenced in a study of preoperative IRX-2 immunotherapy in early breast cancer. Repertoires were generated with immunoSEQ multiplex PCR, while TCRdb's copy carries only in-frame clones and drops some. The sample includes 30,000 or so clones, 82% of them seen just once. The treatment denotes: preoperative locoregional IRX-2 cytokine immunotherapy. Sample collection occurred from a patient treated with IRX-2 immunotherapy. The receptor source for this set is a human donor with breast cancer.

V usage is TRBV11-3 and J usage is TRBJ2-5; the match to TRBD2 covers 8 bases. CDR1 and CDR2 (germline): SGHNT, YENEEA. The CDR3 totals 16 residues. Trimming cost V 3 bases and J 2 bases; bases outside gene matches: 8. CDR3 sequence: CASSLEGTRQQETQYF. CDR3 DNA sequence: TGTGCCAGCAGCTTGGAAGGGACTAGACAACAAGAGACCCAGTACTTC.

The V and J genes are TRBV15 and TRBJ2-1, with no clear D. Trimming cost V 1 base and J 0 bases, with 16 bases left between them. The CDR3 length is 18 residues. Germline values: CDR1 LNHNV, CDR2 YYDKDF (reference sequence). The DNA of the CDR3 is TGTGCCACCAGCAGAGCATCCCTCGGTCAGGCCTCCTACAATGAGCAGTTCTTC. Residues: CATSRASLGQASYNEQFF.

The rearrangement links TRBV6-8 to TRBJ2-3; TRBD1 matches 12 bases. Germline V gene sequence: CDR1 MNHGY, CDR2 SAAAGT. The length of the CDR3 is 14 residues. With V trimmed by 7 bases and J by 5 bases, 4 bases remained unmatched. CDR3 residues: CASKGQGAKDTQYF. As DNA, the CDR3 is TGTGCCAGCAAGGGACAGGGGGCTAAAGATACGCAGTATTTT.

This chain connects TRBV6-8 to TRBJ2-4; a possible D gene is TRBD2 (5 bases). CDR1 and CDR2 (germline): MNHGY, SAAAGT. The CDR3 is made up of 15 amino acids. The V end lost 6 bases, the J end lost 2 bases, and 14 bases lay between the germline ends. CDR3: CASSRQEGPKNIQYF. The CDR3 DNA reads TGTGCCAGCAGCCGACAAGAGGGTCCCAAAAACATTCAGTACTTC.

This clone is a singleton in its sample. CDR3: CASSPSPGTSWYEQYF. CDR3 DNA: TGTGCCAGCAGCCCCTCGCCCGGGACTAGTTGGTACGAGCAGTACTTC. V and J are TRBV7-6 and TRBJ2-7; 8 bases agree with TRBD2. The CDR3 has 16 residues. The germline V gene encodes CDR1 SGHVS and CDR2 FNYEAQ. J was trimmed by 4 bases and V by 5 bases; bases with no gene match: 13.

The chain links TRBV7-6 to TRBJ2-3, with 11 bases fitting TRBD2. This CDR3 contains 15 residues. From germline, CDR1 is SGHVS and CDR2 FNYEAQ. J was trimmed by 3 bases and V by 1 base; bases with no gene match: 0. CDR3: CASSLGTSGTDTQYF. The CDR3 DNA sequence: TGTGCCAGCAGCTTAGGGACTAGCGGGACAGATACGCAGTATTTT.

The J gene is TRBJ1-4, the V gene TRBV7-5; the D call TRBD1 from the table was never checked on the DNA. TRBV7-5 is noted as a pseudogene. The CDR3 length is 15 residues. The CDR3 region has the DNA TGTGCCAGCAGCTTCAAGGGGGCAGGAGGGGAAAAACTGTTTTTT. Its protein is CASSFKGAGGEKLFF.

The chain uses TRBV11-3 and TRBJ1-1; D is ambiguous. Germline V gene sequence: CDR1 SGHNT, CDR2 YENEEA. This CDR3 has 17 residues. V was shortened by 2 bases and J by 1 base, with 17 bases between the two germline ends. The CDR3 DNA is TGTGCCAGCAGCTTAATAGGGCGGCTGGGAGGGAACACTGAAGCTTTCTTT. Its protein product is CASSLIGRLGGNTEAFF.

The table lists this clone with a few counts. CDR3 nucleotides: TGTGCCATCAGACTGGGACTAGCGGGGAATGAGCAGTTCTTC. Protein product: CAIRLGLAGNEQFF. V gene TRBV6-8 combines with J gene TRBJ2-1, with 13 bases identical to TRBD2. The CDR3 length is 14 residues. Trimming at V came to 10 bases and at J to 7 bases, leaving 7 bases not matched to a gene. CDR1 and CDR2 from the germline V gene are MNHGY and SAAAGT.